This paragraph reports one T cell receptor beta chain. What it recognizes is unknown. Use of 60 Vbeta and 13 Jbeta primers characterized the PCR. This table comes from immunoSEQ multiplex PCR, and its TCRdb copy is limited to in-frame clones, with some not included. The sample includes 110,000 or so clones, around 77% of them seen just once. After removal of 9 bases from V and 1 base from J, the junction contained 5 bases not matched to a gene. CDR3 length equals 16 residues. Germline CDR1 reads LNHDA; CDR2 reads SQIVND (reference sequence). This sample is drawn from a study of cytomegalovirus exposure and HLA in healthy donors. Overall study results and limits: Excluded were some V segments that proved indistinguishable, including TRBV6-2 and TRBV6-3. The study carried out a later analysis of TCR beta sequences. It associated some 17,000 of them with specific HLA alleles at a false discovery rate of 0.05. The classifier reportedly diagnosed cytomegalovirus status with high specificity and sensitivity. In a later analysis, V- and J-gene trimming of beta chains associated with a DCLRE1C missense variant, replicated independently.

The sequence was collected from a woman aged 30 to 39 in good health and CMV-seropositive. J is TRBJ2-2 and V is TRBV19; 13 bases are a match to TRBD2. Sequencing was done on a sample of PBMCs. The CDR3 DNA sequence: TGTGCCAGCCGACGACTAGCGGGAGGGAACACCGGGGAGCTGTTTTTT. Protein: CASRRLAGGNTGELFF.